The 9 T cell receptor beta chains reported below all come from one sample, sequenced in a study of blood T cell repertoires in COVID-19. Method: immunoSEQ multiplex PCR; TCRdb's copy keeps in-frame clones and lacks some. This sample has around 76,000 clones; around 80% occur once, and the top ten carry 9.5% to 15%. Sequences were obtained from peripheral blood. Receptors were obtained from a man aged 50 to 60 with COVID-19, enrolled during active disease.

Note on this clone: This clone may be a read error of a much larger clone one base away. The genes are TRBV25-1 and TRBJ1-2; no clear D gene. Germline CDR1 is MGHDK and CDR2 is SYGVNS. The CDR3 sequence is 13 residues long. As DNA, the CDR3 is TGTACCAGCAGTGTCGGGACTAACTATGGCTACACCTTC. Protein: CTSSVGTNYGYTF.

The CDR3, as DNA: TGTGCCAGCACCTCCCCAGTTGGGAGAAAACTGTTTTTT. Amino acids: CASTSPVGRKLFF. V gene TRBV28 combines with J gene TRBJ1-4; the D is unclear. The CDR3 length is 13 residues. CDR1 and CDR2 (germline): MDHEN, SYDVKM. V lost 7 bases, J lost 10 bases, and 16 bases lay in between. Together with reference TRBV28 and TRBJ1-4, the CDR3 gives the full variable domain: DVKVTQSSRYLVKRTGEKVFLECVQDMDHENMFWYRQDPGLGLRLIYFSYDVKMKEKGDIPEGYSVSREKKERFSLILESASTNQTSMYLCASTSPVGRKLFFGSGTQLSVL.

This chain joins TRBV7-2 and TRBJ1-1; 8 bases agree with TRBD1. Losses at the gene ends were 2 bases for V and 1 base for J; bases not matched to a gene: 0. Per germline, CDR1 SGHTA and CDR2 FQGNSA. This CDR3 has 14 residues. This CDR3 reads CASSLQGANTEAFF. The CDR3 DNA reads as TGTGCCAGCAGCTTACAGGGGGCGAACACTGAAGCTTTCTTT.

The gene calls are TRBV21-1 and TRBJ2-5; TRBD1 is the table's D call, not checked against the DNA. TRBV21-1 is listed as a pseudogene. The CDR3 is 15 residues long. The chain's CDR3 is CASSKSQGLEETQYF. The CDR3 DNA reads as TGTGCCAGCAGCAAAAGTCAGGGTCTCGAAGAGACCCAGTACTTC.

The chain is built from TRBV3-1 (or the pseudogene TRBV3-2) and TRBJ2-7, with TRBD2 matching over 16 bases. There are 18 residues in the CDR3. From germline, CDR1 is LGHDT and CDR2 YNNKEL (reference sequence). V dropped 3 bases and J dropped 2; count of bases not matched to a gene: 7. The CDR3 coding sequence is TGTGCCAGCAGCCAGGGACTAGCGGGAGGGCCTTTTCCCTACGAGCAGTACTTC. This encodes CASSQGLAGGPFPYEQYF.

This clone was counted a few times. The V and J genes are TRBV2 and TRBJ2-2; 12 bases match TRBD2. The CDR3 has 15 residues. The ends lost 6 bases at V and 7 bases at J; junction bases unmatched: 6. Germline assignment: CDR1 SNHLY and CDR2 FYNNEI. CDR3 sequence: CASSRLAGEVGELFF. Here the CDR3 DNA reads TGTGCCAGCAGCCGACTAGCGGGAGAGGTCGGGGAGCTGTTTTTT.

The chain uses TRBV7-2 and TRBJ2-7, with D possibly being TRBD2 (6 bases). This CDR3 is 16 amino acids long. Germline assignment: CDR1 SGHTA and CDR2 FQGNSA. Trimming took off 5 bases at V and 5 bases at J, with 22 bases between the two ends. CDR3 nucleotides: TGTGCCAGCAGCGGCCGACCGGGAGCAGGTGGACACGAGCAGTACTTC. Translating gives CASSGRPGAGGHEQYF.

The chain recombines TRBV10-3 with TRBJ2-6; 14 bases are shared with TRBD2. Trimming removed 9 bases from V and 1 base from J; junction bases left unmatched: 5. The CDR3 has 17 residues. Looked up from germline, CDR1 is ENHRY and CDR2 is SYGVKD. CDR3 residues: CAIGTSGSQSGANVLTF. The CDR3, as DNA: TGTGCCATAGGGACTAGCGGGAGCCAGTCTGGGGCCAACGTCCTGACTTTC.

CDR3 region: CSVGMAGPLSYEQYF. The CDR3, as DNA: TGCAGCGTTGGAATGGCAGGGCCACTCTCCTACGAGCAGTACTTC. The rearrangement uses TRBV29-1 and TRBJ2-7; TRBD1 is a possible D gene (5 bases). The CDR3 has 15 residues. Deletions cut 4 bases from V and 0 bases from J, with 16 bases between. Germline V gene lookup returns CDR1 SQVTM and CDR2 ANQGSEA.